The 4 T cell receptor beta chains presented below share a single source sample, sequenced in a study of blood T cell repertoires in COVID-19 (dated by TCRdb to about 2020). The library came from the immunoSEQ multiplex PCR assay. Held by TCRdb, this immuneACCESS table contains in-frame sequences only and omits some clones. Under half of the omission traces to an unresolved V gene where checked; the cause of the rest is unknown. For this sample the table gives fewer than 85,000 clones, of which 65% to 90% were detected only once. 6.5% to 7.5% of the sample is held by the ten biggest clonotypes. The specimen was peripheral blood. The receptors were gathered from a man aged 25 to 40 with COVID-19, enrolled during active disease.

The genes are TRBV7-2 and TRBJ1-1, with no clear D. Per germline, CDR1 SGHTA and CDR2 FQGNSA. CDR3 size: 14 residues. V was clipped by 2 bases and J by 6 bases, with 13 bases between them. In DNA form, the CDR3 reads TGTGCCAGCAGCTTACGGGTACTCGGCGCTGAAGCTTTCTTT. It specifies CASSLRVLGAEAFF.

CDR3 in amino acids: CASSFGTGNEKLFF. CDR3 nucleotides: TGTGCCAGCAGCTTTGGCACAGGGAACGAAAAACTGTTTTTT. This rearrangement joins TRBV11-2 to TRBJ1-4; D may be TRBD1 (6 bases). Germline V gene data show CDR1 as SGHAT and CDR2 as FQNNGV. The CDR3 spans 14 residues. V lost 3 bases, J lost 8 bases, and 13 bases lay in between. The variable domain in full, completed from reference TRBV11-2 and TRBJ1-4, reads EAGVAQSPRYKIIEKRQSVAFWCNPISGHATLYWYQQILGQGPKLLIQFQNNGVVDDSQLPKDRFSAERLKGVDSTLKIQPAKLEDSAVYLCASSFGTGNEKLFFGSGTQLSVL.

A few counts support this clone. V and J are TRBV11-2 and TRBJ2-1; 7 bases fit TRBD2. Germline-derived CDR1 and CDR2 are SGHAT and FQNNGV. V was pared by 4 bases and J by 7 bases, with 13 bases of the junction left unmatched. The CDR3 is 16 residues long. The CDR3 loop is CASSSSRAGVWNEQFF. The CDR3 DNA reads TGTGCCAGCAGCTCCTCCCGGGCGGGAGTATGGAATGAGCAGTTCTTC. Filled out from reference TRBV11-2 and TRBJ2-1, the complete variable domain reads EAGVAQSPRYKIIEKRQSVAFWCNPISGHATLYWYQQILGQGPKLLIQFQNNGVVDDSQLPKDRFSAERLKGVDSTLKIQPAKLEDSAVYLCASSSSRAGVWNEQFFGPGTRLTVL.

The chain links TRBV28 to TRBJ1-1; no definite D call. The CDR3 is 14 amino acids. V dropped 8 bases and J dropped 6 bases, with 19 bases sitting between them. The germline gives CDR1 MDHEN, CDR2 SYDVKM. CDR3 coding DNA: TGTGCCAGCCGGCCTTTAATTACAGCTGCTGAAGCTTTCTTT. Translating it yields CASRPLITAAEAFF. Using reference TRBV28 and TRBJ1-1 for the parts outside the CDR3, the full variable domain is DVKVTQSSRYLVKRTGEKVFLECVQDMDHENMFWYRQDPGLGLRLIYFSYDVKMKEKGDIPEGYSVSREKKERFSLILESASTNQTSMYLCASRPLITAAEAFFGQGTRLTVV.